This TCR beta chain comes out of a study of cytomegalovirus exposure and HLA in healthy donors. CDR1 and CDR2 (germline): MNHEY, SMNVEV (reference sequence). V was clipped by 8 bases and J by 2 bases, with 18 bases between them. This CDR3 has 15 amino acids. PCR used 60 Vbeta primers and 13 Jbeta primers. Assay used: immunoSEQ multiplex PCR; TCRdb lists only in-frame clones, some missing. The data hold under 200,000 clones, with over 60% observed a single time. The specimen sequenced was PBMCs. The rearrangement joins TRBV27 to TRBJ1-2; possible D gene TRBD1, 6 bases. The origin of this receptor is a girl aged 5-17 years in good health and CMV-seronegative. CDR3 sequence reads: CASHPLVTGNYGYTF. CDR3 sequence (DNA): TGTGCCAGCCACCCTCTTGTGACAGGCAACTATGGCTACACCTTC.